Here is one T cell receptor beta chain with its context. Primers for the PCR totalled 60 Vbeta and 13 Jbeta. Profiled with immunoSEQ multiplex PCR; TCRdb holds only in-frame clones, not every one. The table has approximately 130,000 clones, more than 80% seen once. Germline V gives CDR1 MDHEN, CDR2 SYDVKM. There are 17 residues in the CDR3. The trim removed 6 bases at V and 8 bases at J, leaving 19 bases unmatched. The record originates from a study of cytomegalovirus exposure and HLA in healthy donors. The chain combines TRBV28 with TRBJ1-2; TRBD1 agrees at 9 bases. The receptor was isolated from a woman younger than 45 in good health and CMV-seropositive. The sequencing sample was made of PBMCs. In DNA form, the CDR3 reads TGTGCCAGCAGCCTACCACCCGGGACAGGGTCAACAGGAGGCTACACCTTC. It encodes CASSLPPGTGSTGGYTF.